Presented here are 10 T cell receptor beta chains from one specimen sequenced in a study of blood T cell repertoires in COVID-19. Profiling relied on immunoSEQ multiplex PCR, and the TCRdb table lists in-frame clones only, not all of them. The data hold 410,000 or so clones, with about 88% observed a single time. Sequenced: peripheral blood. The receptors stem from a woman in her thirties or forties with COVID-19, enrolled during active disease.

V is TRBV28 and J is TRBJ1-5, with no clear D. This CDR3 is built from 16 residues. V shed 6 bases and J shed 2 bases, with 17 bases lying between them. Germline CDR1 MDHEN, CDR2 SYDVKM. CDR3 bases: TGTGCCAGCAGCCCAAATGGGCCCGGGGGCAATCAGCCCCAGCATTTT. Protein sequence: CASSPNGPGGNQPQHF.

This clone was counted a few times. V and J are TRBV29-1 and TRBJ2-1; D is possibly TRBD2 (6 bases). The ends were cut back, 4 bases at V and 15 bases at J, with 16 bases in the middle. Germline V gene sequence: CDR1 SQVTM, CDR2 ANQGSEA. The CDR3 has 11 amino acids. CDR3 in DNA: TGCAGCGTTGTAGGAGGGGCTCAGGGGTTCTTC. Its translation: CSVVGGAQGFF.

V usage is TRBV27 and J usage is TRBJ1-5, with 7 positions matching TRBD1. The CDR3 covers 18 residues. The germline CDR1 and CDR2 sequences are MNHEY and SMNVEV (reference sequence). V lost 5 bases, J lost 2 bases, and 15 bases stayed unmatched. The CDR3 is CASSPGDGQAYGNQPQHF. The CDR3 region has the DNA TGTGCCAGCAGTCCCGGGGACGGACAGGCCTACGGCAATCAGCCCCAGCATTTT.

The gene calls are TRBV15 and TRBJ1-5; 8 bases fit TRBD1. Trimming took 0 bases from V and 6 from J; bases not matched to a gene: 7. The CDR3 extends over 16 amino acids. Germline V gene sequence: CDR1 LNHNV, CDR2 YYDKDF (reference sequence). CDR3 in DNA: TGTGCCACCAGCAGAGATCGGACAGGGTTTGGTCAGCCCCAGCATTTT. Amino acids: CATSRDRTGFGQPQHF.

The chain has TRBV15 and TRBJ1-2; D not certain. Trimming cost V 4 bases and J 5 bases, with 14 bases left between them. The V gene's germline CDR1 is LNHNV and CDR2 YYDKDF (reference sequence). CDR3 length equals 14 residues. The CDR3 nucleotides are TGTGCCACCAGCAACCCGGCCCGAGGATATGGCTACACCTTC. This sequence encodes CATSNPARGYGYTF.

The genes are TRBV3-1 (or the pseudogene TRBV3-2) and TRBJ2-1; TRBD2 aligns across 8 bases. The CDR3 is 16 residues long. J was trimmed by 7 bases and V by 3 bases; bases with no gene match: 11. Germline CDR1 LGHDT, CDR2 YNNKEL (reference sequence). In DNA, the CDR3 is TGTGCCAGCAGCCACAGCCTCGAGCGGGAGTGTAATGAGCAGTTCTTC. Protein product: CASSHSLERECNEQFF.

The chain employs TRBV14 and TRBJ2-1; 9 bases match TRBD1. J gave up 5 bases and V 0 bases, and 5 bases lay outside the gene matches. Germline values: CDR1 SGHDN, CDR2 FVKESK. The CDR3 runs to 16 residues. In DNA, the CDR3 is TGTGCCAGCAGCCAAGATCTCGGACAGGGGAACAATGAGCAGTTCTTC. The encoded protein is CASSQDLGQGNNEQFF.

In regard to this clone: Within the sample, other DNA sequences also encode this same CDR3. The chain links TRBV5-4 to TRBJ2-3; 8 nucleotides match TRBD2. CDR3 length equals 16 residues. The germline V gene has CDR1 SGHNT and CDR2 YYREEE (reference sequence). V dropped 0 bases and J dropped 3; count of bases not matched to a gene: 6. The CDR3 protein is CASSLVGRAPTDTQYF. The CDR3 DNA reads TGTGCCAGCAGCTTGGTCGGGAGGGCTCCTACAGATACGCAGTATTTT.

V and J are TRBV5-6 and TRBJ2-2; D unresolved. V lost 2 bases, J lost 7 bases, and 9 bases lay in between. Per germline, CDR1 SGHDT and CDR2 YYEEEE. The CDR3 runs 13 residues. The CDR3 loop is CASSFTTYGELFF. CDR3 coding DNA: TGTGCCAGCAGCTTCACTACGTACGGGGAGCTGTTTTTT.

This sequence joins TRBV29-1 and TRBJ2-5; TRBD2 agrees at 10 bases. The germline V gene has CDR1 SQVTM and CDR2 ANQGSEA. This CDR3 is built from 12 residues. Trimming cost V 6 bases and J 7 bases; bases outside gene matches: 5. The CDR3 protein is CSVPSGGGTQYF. As DNA, the CDR3 is TGCAGCGTGCCTAGCGGGGGAGGGACCCAGTACTTC.